This TCR beta chain came from a study of brain T cells in children with intractable seizures. Produced via immunoSEQ multiplex PCR; TCRdb's table is partial and in-frame only. The data contain hundreds of thousands of clones, nearly 95% of them singletons. After removal of 1 base from V and 6 bases from J, the junction contained 6 bases not matched to a gene. The length of the CDR3 is 15 residues. Germline values: CDR1 LNHDA, CDR2 SQIVND (reference sequence). Time point of the sample: blood from clinic visit 5 months post-surgery; TSC patient then seizure free. This rearrangement joins TRBV19 to TRBJ2-3, with 8 bases matching TRBD2. The sequence came from a boy in the first two years of life with tuberous sclerosis and intractable seizures. The input for sequencing was peripheral blood, taken approximately 5 months after surgery. CDR3 residues: CASSIAGGRIDTQYF. Here the CDR3 DNA reads TGTGCCAGTAGTATAGCGGGGGGGCGTATTGATACGCAGTATTTT.